Listed below are T cell receptor beta chains from one sample, sequenced in a study of blood T cell repertoires in COVID-19. The table came from immunoSEQ multiplex PCR; TCRdb's copy has only in-frame clones and leaves some out. The sample carries 250,000 to 300,000 clones, 70% to 90% recorded once. Sequencing used peripheral blood. All receptors come from a woman under 40 with COVID-19, enrolled during active disease. CDR3s include the opening cysteine and the closing phenylalanine or tryptophan. The D gene is left open where the match is weak. Expanded clones get a size class; other rows say once, few or many, or leave the size out.

NA	TRBV18	TRBJ1-2	TRBD1	TGTGCCAGCTCACCTGGGGGACAGGGGAACTATGGCTACACCTTC	CASSPGGQGNYGYTF
few	TRBV10-3	TRBJ1-6	NA	TGTGCCATCAGGGGGGGGACTAATTCACCCCTCCACTTT	CAIRGGTNSPLHF
NA	TRBV3-1/TRBV3-2	TRBJ1-2	NA	TGTGCCAGCAGCCAAGTCGACAGTGGGCACTATGGCTACACCTTC	CASSQVDSGHYGYTF
NA	TRBV7-8	TRBJ2-7	NA	TGTGCCAGCAGCTTACGCAGGGGTATCGACGAGCAGTACTTC	CASSLRRGIDEQYF
NA	TRBV28	TRBJ2-5	TRBD2	TGTGCCAGCAGTTCAGCGGGGGGCCAAGAGACCCAGTACTTC	CASSSAGGQETQYF
few	TRBV15	TRBJ2-1	TRBD2	TGTGCCACCAGCAGAGTGGCGGGGGGATTCTACAATGAGCAGTTCTTC	CATSRVAGGFYNEQFF
NA	TRBV19	TRBJ2-3	TRBD1	TGTGCCAGTAGTCCACTCCGAGGGACAGGGGGTTGGGATACGCAGTATTTT	CASSPLRGTGGWDTQYF
few	TRBV27	TRBJ1-1	NA	TGTGCCAGCACCCCTTTGGGTTATGCGGGGAGATCTTTCTTT	CASTPLGYAGRSFF
NA	TRBV4-2	TRBJ2-3	TRBD2	TGTGCCAGCAGCCAAGGGGGACTAGATGTCTCAGATACGCAGTATTTT	CASSQGGLDVSDTQYF
NA	TRBV12-3/TRBV12-4	TRBJ2-7	NA	TGTGCCAGCAGTTTCGGGGAACCCTACGAGCAGTACTTC	CASSFGEPYEQYF
once	TRBV13	TRBJ2-3	NA	TGTGCCAGCAGCTTCCGACAGCGCACAGATACGCAGTATTTT	CASSFRQRTDTQYF
NA	TRBV7-9	TRBJ1-1	NA	TGTGCCAGCAGCCCACGACCGGAGTTT	CASSPRPEF
NA	TRBV5-1	TRBJ1-6	NA	TGCGCCAGCAGCCCTAGCACAGCCACCCTTTATAATTCACCCCTCCACTTT	CASSPSTATLYNSPLHF
NA	TRBV20-1	TRBJ1-6	NA	TGCAGTGCCAAGGGGAATTCACCCCTCCACTTT	CSAKGNSPLHF
NA	TRBV7-2	TRBJ2-1	NA	TGTGCCAGCAGTCTAGTATACCTCCGGTACAATGAGCAGTTCTTC	CASSLVYLRYNEQFF
NA	TRBV6-5	TRBJ1-1	NA	TGTGCCAGCAGGGGGGGATTGTATGTAGCTTTCTTT	CASRGGLYVAFF